This entry lists 17 T cell receptor beta chains sequenced from one sample in a study of shared clonotypes between healthy human individuals. Using immunoSEQ multiplex PCR, the repertoire was profiled, and TCRdb retains in-frame clones only, with some absent. This table holds around 980,000 clones, approximately 80% found once. Sequencing used memory CD4+ T cells from PBMCs. Subset specified: CD45RA-negative fraction. Receptor source: a man aged 18-30 years in good health. Some clones in this sample may be carry-over from other donors' samples.

This rearrangement joins TRBV6-1 to TRBJ1-4; the D is unclear. CDR3 length: 15 residues. Germline V lookup: CDR1 MNHNS, CDR2 SASEGT. The ends were cut back, 4 bases at V and 0 bases at J, with 9 bases in the middle. The CDR3 DNA is TGTGCCAGCAGTGGGTGGGGAGCAACTAATGAAAAACTGTTTTTT. Protein sequence: CASSGWGATNEKLFF.

V is TRBV5-1 and J is TRBJ2-1, with D unclear. Per germline, CDR1 SGHRS and CDR2 YFSETQ. Deletions cut 3 bases from V and 2 bases from J, with 12 bases between. The CDR3 runs to 15 residues. As DNA, the CDR3 is TGCGCCAGCAGCTCTGGCGCCGTCCCCTACAATGAGCAGTTCTTC. Translating gives CASSSGAVPYNEQFF. The whole variable domain, filled in from reference TRBV5-1 and TRBJ2-1, reads KAGVTQTPRYLIKTRGQQVTLSCSPISGHRSVSWYQQTPGQGLQFLFEYFSETQRNKGNFPGRFSGRQFSNSRSEMNVSTLELGDSALYLCASSSGAVPYNEQFFGPGTRLTVL.

A single count supports this clone. V gene TRBV28 combines with J gene TRBJ2-3; perhaps TRBD1 as D (5 bases). Per germline, CDR1 MDHEN and CDR2 SYDVKM. V lost 5 bases to trimming and J lost 0 bases, with 18 bases between them. There are 17 residues in the CDR3. CDR3 region: CASSTVAGFASTDTQYF. As DNA, the CDR3 is TGTGCCAGCAGTACTGTAGCAGGGTTTGCGAGCACAGATACGCAGTATTTT.

The rearrangement links TRBV5-1 to TRBJ2-7; perhaps D is TRBD1 or TRBD2 (6 bases each). The CDR3 spans 14 residues. Germline values: CDR1 SGHRS, CDR2 YFSETQ. The V gene lost 2 bases and the J gene lost 3 bases, with 12 bases spanning the gap. CDR3 nucleotides: TGCGCCAGCAGCTTCCCGGGGGCCTTCTACGAGCAGTACTTC. It translates to CASSFPGAFYEQYF.

This chain uses TRBV23-1 with TRBJ1-5; 7 positions agree with TRBD1. TRBV23-1 is an ORF; its function is uncertain. J gave up 0 bases and V 3 bases, and 14 bases lay outside the gene matches. This CDR3 spans 19 amino acids. The CDR3 nucleotides read TGCGCCAGCAGTCAGCGAAAGAGGACAGGCAAGTCTAGCAATCAGCCCCAGCATTTT. This translates into CASSQRKRTGKSSNQPQHF.

The V call is TRBV5-1, the J call TRBJ1-6; 7 bases line up with TRBD1. Germline CDR1 and CDR2: SGHRS and YFSETQ. V lost 0 bases to trimming and J lost 6 bases; unmatched junction nucleotides: 3. CDR3 size: 15 residues. The CDR3 region is CASSLGGQLNSPLHF. CDR3 sequence (DNA): TGCGCCAGCAGCTTGGGGGGACAGCTTAATTCACCCCTCCACTTT.

This sequence joins TRBV2 and TRBJ2-7; D remains unclear. Germline CDR1 SNHLY, CDR2 FYNNEI. The CDR3 sequence is 13 residues long. Trimming stripped 6 bases from V and 6 bases from J, with 15 bases between. The CDR3 protein is CASSQAPSLEQYF. Here the CDR3 DNA reads TGTGCCAGCAGCCAGGCCCCCTCCCTCGAGCAGTACTTC.

A note on this clone: Since no conserved phenylalanine or tryptophan closes the CDR3, a read error is the likely cause. The DNA is omitted, as the CDR3 cannot be located on it reliably, and the CDR3 follows TCRdb's listing. The genes are TRBV18 and TRBJ2-7; TRBD2 is taken as the D call from the table, unchecked against the DNA. The germline V gene has CDR1 KGHSH and CDR2 LQKENI. Inclusive of both ends, the CDR3 amounts to 13 amino acids. The CDR3 loop is CASSPLAGDLLEL.

CDR3 sequence (DNA): TGTGCCAGCAGCTTCAACAGGGGGCGAACTGAAGCTTTCTTT. Translation gives CASSFNRGRTEAFF. The chain employs TRBV7-2 and TRBJ1-1, with 9 bases identical to TRBD1. The CDR3 spans 14 residues. CDR1 and CDR2 from the germline V gene are SGHTA and FQGNSA. The trim removed 3 bases at V and 5 bases at J, leaving 4 bases unmatched.

Regarding this clone: Different DNA sequences within this sample yield the same CDR3. This sequence joins TRBV7-8 and TRBJ2-7; 11 bases are shared with TRBD2. The germline gives CDR1 SGHVS, CDR2 FQNEAQ. The trim removed 1 base at V and 3 bases at J, leaving 2 bases unmatched. The CDR3 extends over 15 amino acids. The CDR3 coding sequence is TGTGCCAGCAGCTTAGGACTAGCGGGAAACTACGAGCAGTACTTC. The encoded protein is CASSLGLAGNYEQYF.

The chain couples TRBV7-8 to TRBJ2-2, with a possible D match to TRBD2 (6 bases). V was cut by 5 bases and J by 5 bases, with 18 bases left in between. CDR1 is SGHVS, CDR2 FQNEAQ, per germline. This CDR3 has 16 residues. The DNA for the CDR3 is TGTGCCAGCAGCCCAGCGGGTCGATCAAGTACCGGGGAGCTGTTTTTT. Translation: CASSPAGRSSTGELFF. The entire variable domain, with the rest obtained from reference TRBV7-8 and TRBJ2-2, is as follows: GAGVSQSPRYKVAKRGQDVALRCDPISGHVSLFWYQQALGQGPEFLTYFQNEAQLDKSGLPSDRFFAERPEGSVSTLKIQRTQQEDSAVYLCASSPAGRSSTGELFFGEGSRLTVL.

This clone was recorded only once. In DNA, the CDR3 is TGTGCCAGCAGCTTGGGGCCACCTCCTAACACTGAAGCTTTCTTT. This translates into CASSLGPPPNTEAFF. The chain employs TRBV5-6 and TRBJ1-1; D is unclear. This CDR3 is 15 amino acids long. Germline loops: CDR1 SGHDT, CDR2 YYEEEE. The ends were cut back, 0 bases at V and 2 bases at J, with 11 bases in the middle.

This chain's CDR3 is CASSAPVRSTSGPYEQYF. CDR3 in DNA: TGTGCCAGCAGCGCCCCTGTTAGGTCGACTAGCGGACCCTACGAGCAGTACTTC. V and J are TRBV7-2 and TRBJ2-7, with 9 bases identical to TRBD2. CDR3 length equals 18 residues. The J segment lost 2 bases and the V segment lost 5 bases, leaving 16 bases of the junction unmatched. The V gene's germline CDR1 is SGHTA and CDR2 FQGNSA.

This clone appeared a few times. The chain has TRBV4-1 and TRBJ2-6, with 9 bases that match TRBD1. CDR1 and CDR2 (germline): MGHRA, YSYEKL. The CDR3 length is 18 residues. J gave up 0 bases and V 4 bases, and 7 bases lay outside the gene matches. The CDR3 protein is CASSLGQGQSSGANVLTF. The DNA of the CDR3 is TGCGCCAGCAGCCTGGGACAGGGTCAATCCTCTGGGGCCAACGTCCTGACTTTC.

This clone was seen a few times. This chain joins TRBV28 and TRBJ2-7; possibly TRBD2 for D (6 bases). V shed 6 bases and J shed 2 bases, with 14 bases lying between them. The CDR3 runs to 14 residues. The V gene's germline CDR1 is MDHEN and CDR2 SYDVKM. This CDR3 reads CASRLGGETYEQYF. The CDR3 region has the DNA TGTGCCAGCAGACTTGGAGGGGAGACCTACGAGCAGTACTTC.

This clone was detected ten times or more. V is TRBV29-1 and J is TRBJ1-3; D ambiguous. The CDR3 runs to 11 residues. Trimming removed 7 bases at V and 2 bases at J, with 6 bases between. CDR1 is SQVTM, CDR2 ANQGSEA, per germline. The CDR3 DNA is TGCAGCGCCCTGGCTGGAAACACCATATATTTT. Amino acids: CSALAGNTIYF.

Regarding this clone: Relative to the germline gene, one junction end is altered; a read error may explain this. The DNA for the CDR3 is TGTGCCAGCAGTTACTCGAGAGGAGGGGGCTCCCACGAGCAGTACTTC. Residues: CASSYSRGGGSHEQYF. The V and J genes are TRBV6-6 and TRBJ2-7, with D possibly matching TRBD1 (7 bases). The CDR3 length is 16 residues. Germline V gene data show CDR1 as MNHNY and CDR2 as SVGAGI (reference sequence).